The sequence of this T cell receptor (beta chain) was determined in a study of tumor-infiltrating lymphocytes in primary liver carcinoma. About the study: Through surgical resection, the patients' primary liver carcinoma was treated. Enrolled patients were male and female, aged 30 to 69 years. Study findings and constraints: Overlap in tumor-adjacent and tumor-blood pairs fell below that of tumor region pairs. When set against blood, tumors had a significantly higher top-250-clone fraction (p = 0.039).

About this clonotype: Its target is not known. An end of the junction does not agree with germline; a read error may underlie this.

Unsorted whole blood yielded the blood RNA, and germline DNA was also extracted. TCR beta cDNA was prepared out of around 460 ng total RNA by means of a constant-region primer. Three nested multiplex PCR rounds of slightly modified ARM-PCR generated TCR beta libraries. Amplification in the first two PCR rounds was performed using TRBV1-TRBV30 forward primers and a C-beta reverse primer for 10 cycles each. TCRdb re-called the multiplex PCR reads through MiXCR, storing one row per CDR3 protein. This sample has about 180,000 distinct CDR3 sequences, with 50% to 75% found just once. Per germline, CDR1 SGHAT and CDR2 FQNNGV. The CDR3 loop spans 15 amino acids.

The chain links TRBV11-2 to TRBJ2-5; 7 bases match TRBD2. The sequenced sample consisted of peripheral blood. This clonotype was obtained from a middle-aged man with primary liver carcinoma and hepatitis B virus infection. CDR3 in DNA: TGTGTCAGCAGACTTGGCGTGGGAGCGGGGGAGACCCAGTACTTC. It encodes CVSRLGVGAGETQYF.